This passage covers 22 T cell receptor beta chains from one sample sequenced in a study of cytomegalovirus exposure and HLA in healthy donors. PCR primers comprised 60 Vbeta and 13 Jbeta primers. Sequencing used immunoSEQ multiplex PCR; TCRdb keeps in-frame clones, though not all of them. Of about 150,000 clones listed, roughly 82% are singletons. Sequenced input: PBMCs. Source of these receptors: a woman aged 50 to 60 in good health and CMV-seropositive.

The genes are TRBV19 and TRBJ2-4, with D tentatively TRBD1 (6 bases). Deletions cut 7 bases from V and 9 bases from J, with 10 bases between. The CDR3 loop spans 11 amino acids. CDR1 and CDR2 from the germline V gene are LNHDA and SQIVND (reference sequence). CDR3 bases: TGTGCCAGTACCGCCAGGGGCATTCAGTACTTC. It yields the protein CASTARGIQYF.

The chain joins TRBV19 to TRBJ1-5, with TRBD1 as a possible D gene (6 bases). The V end lost 0 bases, the J end lost 7 bases, and 19 bases lay between the germline ends. The V gene's germline CDR1 is LNHDA and CDR2 SQIVND (reference sequence). The CDR3 spans 17 residues. This CDR3 reads CASSIDLALGGRQPQHF. For the CDR3, the DNA is TGTGCCAGTAGTATAGATCTGGCTTTAGGGGGTAGACAGCCCCAGCATTTT.

The chain combines TRBV19 with TRBJ1-2; 9 bases match TRBD1. The J segment lost 5 bases and the V segment lost 5 bases, leaving 6 bases of the junction unmatched. CDR3 size: 14 residues. Germline CDR1 is LNHDA and CDR2 is SQIVND (reference sequence). The CDR3 DNA is TGTGCCAGTAGTCCGTACGGGACAGGGTATGGCTACACCTTC. Encoded protein: CASSPYGTGYGYTF.

This clone has a handful of counts. The chain couples TRBV25-1 to TRBJ1-6; D not certain. Looked up from germline, CDR1 is MGHDK and CDR2 is SYGVNS. The CDR3 is 13 amino acids. V was trimmed by 6 bases and J by 12 bases, leaving 15 bases between them. CDR3 amino acids: CASSPSVGLPLHF. DNA for the CDR3: TGTGCCAGCAGCCCCTCGGTCGGTTTACCCCTCCACTTT.

This chain connects TRBV5-8 to TRBJ1-5; 8 nucleotides line up with TRBD1. The trim removed 4 bases at V and 2 bases at J, leaving 2 bases unmatched. The CDR3 is 14 amino acids. The germline CDR1 and CDR2 sequences are SGHTS and YDEGEE. In DNA form, the CDR3 reads TGTGCCAGCAGCGTGACAGGGGGCAATCAGCCCCAGCATTTT. Translated, it gives CASSVTGGNQPQHF.

This clone has a handful of counts. The chain combines TRBV7-2 with TRBJ2-7; 7 bases agree with TRBD1. Per germline, CDR1 SGHTA and CDR2 FQGNSA. After removal of 5 bases from V and 2 bases from J, the junction contained 9 bases not matched to a gene. This CDR3 has 15 residues. In DNA form, the CDR3 reads TGTGCCAGCAGCCAGACCGGGACAGTAACCTACGAGCAGTACTTC. Its translation: CASSQTGTVTYEQYF.

The gene calls are TRBV5-1 and TRBJ1-1; D uncertain. This CDR3 region has 15 residues. V lost 4 bases and J lost 5, with 18 bases in between. Germline V lookup: CDR1 SGHRS, CDR2 YFSETQ. CDR3 loop: CASSPPGFGLTEAFF. CDR3 DNA: TGCGCCAGCAGCCCTCCCGGTTTTGGTTTGACTGAAGCTTTCTTT.

This clone was seen only once. This rearrangement joins TRBV2 to TRBJ1-4; 7 nucleotides line up with TRBD1. The germline gives CDR1 SNHLY, CDR2 FYNNEI. Losses at the gene ends were 4 bases for V and 8 bases for J; bases not matched to a gene: 4. The CDR3 covers 13 residues. The CDR3 DNA sequence: TGTGCCAGCAGTGGACAGGGAGCGGAAAAACTGTTTTTT. It codes for CASSGQGAEKLFF.

This clone was seen a few times. The chain recombines TRBV6-1 with TRBJ2-7, with 12 bases that match TRBD1. CDR1 MNHNS and CDR2 SASEGT come from the germline V gene. This CDR3 is 14 amino acids long. The ends lost 3 bases at V and 6 bases at J; junction bases unmatched: 3. For the CDR3, the DNA is TGTGCCAGCAGTGACCGGGACAGGGGGCGCGAGCAGTACTTC. Its protein product is CASSDRDRGREQYF.

This clone turned up a few times. CDR3 region: CSVRQGNQPQHF. The CDR3, as DNA: TGCAGCGTTCGACAGGGCAATCAGCCCCAGCATTTT. The chain carries TRBV29-1 and TRBJ1-5; possible D gene TRBD1, 6 bases. The germline V and J ends were trimmed by 5 bases and 2 bases, with 7 bases remaining between them. The length of the CDR3 is 12 residues. CDR1 is SQVTM and CDR2 is ANQGSEA in the germline V gene.

This clone was recorded only once. The chain couples TRBV7-9 to TRBJ1-1; 9 nucleotides align to TRBD1. This CDR3 has 11 residues. Trimming took 5 bases from V and 11 from J; bases not matched to a gene: 3. Germline CDR1 and CDR2: SEHNR and FQNEAQ (reference sequence). For the CDR3, the DNA is TGTGCCAGCAGCCCGGGGACAGGGGCTTTCTTT. This codes for CASSPGTGAFF.

The chain recombines TRBV6-1 with TRBJ2-1; D uncertain. CDR3 size: 13 residues. Trimming stripped 7 bases from V and 3 bases from J, with 10 bases between. Per germline, CDR1 MNHNS and CDR2 SASEGT. The CDR3 coding sequence is TGTGCCAGCACGGAAAGAGGCTACAATGAGCAGTTCTTC. Protein: CASTERGYNEQFF.

This clone has a single count. This chain joins TRBV5-1 and TRBJ2-2; D might be TRBD2 (6 bases). This CDR3 spans 12 amino acids. Germline CDR1 reads SGHRS; CDR2 reads YFSETQ. V shed 5 bases and J shed 6 bases, with 8 bases lying between them. CDR3 in DNA: TGCGCCAGCAGGGGGGACTCCGGGGAGCTGTTTTTT. Translation: CASRGDSGELFF. Drawing the rest from reference TRBV5-1 and TRBJ2-2, the complete variable domain is KAGVTQTPRYLIKTRGQQVTLSCSPISGHRSVSWYQQTPGQGLQFLFEYFSETQRNKGNFPGRFSGRQFSNSRSEMNVSTLELGDSALYLCASRGDSGELFFGEGSRLTVL.

In this sample, this clone turned up a few times. V is TRBV4-1 and J is TRBJ2-7, with TRBD2 matching 11 bases. CDR1 and CDR2 from the germline V gene are MGHRA and YSYEKL. This CDR3 spans 17 amino acids. The trim removed 4 bases at V and 2 bases at J, leaving 10 bases unmatched. The CDR3 sequence is CASSPRLAGGSAYEQYF. As DNA, the CDR3 is TGCGCCAGCAGCCCCCGGCTAGCGGGGGGAAGCGCCTACGAGCAGTACTTC.

The chain employs TRBV6-6 and TRBJ2-3, with 7 bases fitting TRBD1. Germline CDR1 reads MNHNY; CDR2 reads SVGAGI (reference sequence). With V trimmed by 4 bases and J by 6 bases, 1 base remained unmatched. The CDR3 is 12 amino acids. Here the CDR3 DNA reads TGTGCCAGCAGTTTAGGGGGCGATACGCAGTATTTT. As protein: CASSLGGDTQYF.

J is TRBJ2-6 and V is TRBV10-3, with D tentatively TRBD1 (5 bases). The CDR3 sequence is 19 residues long. Germline CDR1 is ENHRY and CDR2 is SYGVKD. V lost 0 bases, J lost 0 bases, and 15 bases lay in between. The CDR3 here is CAISESFRRQSSGANVLTF. CDR3 nucleotides: TGTGCCATCAGTGAGTCGTTCCGAAGACAGAGCTCTGGGGCCAACGTCCTGACTTTC.

The chain has TRBV6-6 and TRBJ2-3, with D tentatively TRBD2 (6 bases). Trimming shortened V by 8 bases and J by 2 bases, and 20 bases separated the two germline ends. Germline assignment: CDR1 MNHNY and CDR2 SVGAGI (reference sequence). The CDR3 totals 16 residues. CDR3 nucleotide sequence: TGTGCCAGCCGCGGGGTCGGGGGACTTGTCACAGATACGCAGTATTTT. It translates to CASRGVGGLVTDTQYF.

The chain carries TRBV10-1 and TRBJ2-2, with 9 bases aligning to TRBD2. This CDR3 spans 16 amino acids. The V gene's germline CDR1 is WNHNN and CDR2 SYGVQD (reference sequence). J gave up 4 bases and V 0 bases, and 3 bases lay outside the gene matches. The CDR3 loop reads CASSESGRGGTGELFF. The CDR3 nucleotides are TGCGCCAGCAGTGAGTCCGGGCGGGGGGGCACCGGGGAGCTGTTTTTT.

The chain recombines TRBV2 with TRBJ1-6, with unresolved D. Trimming pared 7 bases from V and 3 bases from J, leaving 7 bases between. The CDR3 runs 13 residues. Germline V CDR1 and CDR2: SNHLY, FYNNEI. The CDR3 region has the DNA TGTGCCAGCACTCGGGACTATAATTCACCCCTCCACTTT. Protein: CASTRDYNSPLHF.

The chain recombines TRBV10-3 with TRBJ2-7; 8 bases line up with TRBD1. The CDR3 covers 14 residues. Germline V gene sequence: CDR1 ENHRY, CDR2 SYGVKD. J was trimmed by 6 bases and V by 8 bases; bases with no gene match: 12. CDR3 amino acids: CAIALGQGAGEQYF. The CDR3 coding sequence is TGTGCCATCGCGTTGGGGCAGGGGGCAGGCGAGCAGTACTTC.

V usage is TRBV21-1 and J usage is TRBJ2-2; the table's D call TRBD1 went unverified against the DNA. TRBV21-1 is a documented pseudogene. The CDR3 has 15 amino acids. CDR3 in amino acids: CASPKGQTFTGELFF. CDR3 sequence (DNA): TGTGCCAGTCCAAAGGGACAGACTTTTACCGGGGAGCTGTTTTTT.

The gene calls are TRBV7-9 and TRBJ1-3, with D uncertain. CDR1 is SEHNR and CDR2 is FQNEAQ in the germline V gene (reference sequence). Trimming removed 1 base from V and 0 bases from J, with 10 bases in between. The CDR3 loop spans 16 amino acids. This CDR3 is CASSLGGSYSGNTIYF. The CDR3 coding sequence is TGTGCCAGCAGCTTAGGAGGGTCTTACTCTGGAAACACCATATATTTT. Using reference TRBV7-9 and TRBJ1-3 for the parts outside the CDR3, the full variable domain is DTGVSQNPRHKITKRGQNVTFRCDPISEHNRLYWYRQTLGQGPEFLTYFQNEAQLEKSRLLSDRFSAERPKGSFSTLEIQRTEQGDSAMYLCASSLGGSYSGNTIYFGEGSWLTVV.